This note documents a single TCR beta chain sequence. TCRdb used MiXCR to reprocess the RT-PCR reads, holding one entry per CDR3 protein. The sample contains about 960,000 distinct CDR3 sequences, roughly 18% of which appear only once. The CDR3 runs to 14 residues. V shed 7 bases and J 2 bases; nucleotides not matched to a gene: 4. Looked up from germline, CDR1 is SGHTA and CDR2 is FQGTGA. The data originate from a study of patients and donors after allogeneic stem cell transplantation. This chain connects TRBV7-3 to TRBJ2-1; 8 nucleotides match TRBD2. What was sequenced was blood, either unsorted or a sorted T cell fraction (not recorded which). The origin of this receptor is a human donor who was either an allogeneic HSCT recipient or a stem cell or donor lymphocyte infusion donor (not recorded which). It is not recorded whose cells these are; they may come from a transplant donor. As DNA, the CDR3 is TGTGCCAGCAACAACGGGAGGGCCTACAATGAGCAGTTCTTC. Residues: CASNNGRAYNEQFF. Full variable domain (rest looked up from reference TRBV7-3 and TRBJ2-1): GAGVSQTPSNKVTEKGKYVELRCDPISGHTALYWYRQSLGQGPEFLIYFQGTGAADDSGLPNDRFFAVRPEGSVSTLKIQRTERGDSAVYLCASNNGRAYNEQFFGPGTRLTVL.